The present T cell receptor (beta chain) was sequenced within a study of Graves' ophthalmopathy and Graves' hyperthyroidism. The sequenced template was RNA, covering the TCR beta CDR3 region. Second-round multiplex PCR came after first-round RT-PCR with HTBI primers. TCRdb redid the calling of the multiplex PCR reads with MiXCR, one entry per CDR3 protein. Of 600,000 to 700,000 distinct CDR3 sequences in the sample, roughly 39% were seen once. Germline CDR1 reads SGHVS; CDR2 reads FQNEAQ. The CDR3 contains 16 residues. Trimming cost V 3 bases and J 0 bases, with 14 bases left between them. This clonotype was seen at least ten times.

J is TRBJ2-5 and V is TRBV7-8; D gene unclear. What was sequenced was peripheral blood. The sequence derives from an adult man with Graves' ophthalmopathy. CDR3 in amino acids: CASSFDLGTYQETQYF. The CDR3 nucleotides are TGTGCCAGCAGCTTTGATTTAGGTACATACCAAGAGACCCAGTACTTC.